The rows below give T cell receptor beta chains drawn from one sample of a study of tumor-infiltrating lymphocytes in localized non-small cell lung cancer. This table comes from immunoSEQ multiplex PCR, and its TCRdb copy is limited to in-frame clones, with some not included. This repertoire shows 12,000 to 15,000 clones, around 65% found once; its top ten account for approximately 24%. The specimen sequenced was uninvolved lung tissue not adjacent to the tumor. The origin of the receptors is a human donor with non-small cell lung cancer. Both conserved end residues are part of each CDR3. Fields, in order: D gene, J gene, V gene, clone size, CDR3 DNA, CDR3 protein. D genes are given only for firm matches. Clone size is not always given. Where it is, it says once, few, many or a class for expanded clones.

d_call: TRBD2; j_call: TRBJ2-5; v_call: TRBV25-1; clone_size: NA; cdr3_nt: TGTGCCAGCAGGGCCCAGAGAGGGGCGGGAGCGCTCGGGGAGACCCAGTACTTC; cdr3_aa: CASRAQRGAGALGETQYF
d_call: NA; j_call: TRBJ2-6; v_call: TRBV27; clone_size: few; cdr3_nt: TGTGCCAGCAGTTTAGGGAGAGGGGCCGCCTCTGGGGCCAACGTCCTGACTTTC; cdr3_aa: CASSLGRGAASGANVLTF
d_call: TRBD1; j_call: TRBJ1-2; v_call: TRBV6-1; clone_size: NA; cdr3_nt: TGTGCCAGCAGTGAAGACAGGGGCCACTATGGCTACACCTTC; cdr3_aa: CASSEDRGHYGYTF
d_call: TRBD2; j_call: TRBJ2-7; v_call: TRBV28; clone_size: NA; cdr3_nt: TGTGCCAGCAGTCCGTCGACTAGCGGGTCCTACGAGCAGTACTTC; cdr3_aa: CASSPSTSGSYEQYF
d_call: TRBD1; j_call: TRBJ1-1; v_call: TRBV2; clone_size: NA; cdr3_nt: TGTGCCAGCAGGGGGGACAGATTGAACACTGAAGCTTTCTTT; cdr3_aa: CASRGDRLNTEAFF
d_call: NA; j_call: TRBJ1-2; v_call: TRBV2; clone_size: NA; cdr3_nt: TGTGCCAGCACCGGGACCTCTGGCTACACCTTC; cdr3_aa: CASTGTSGYTF
d_call: NA; j_call: TRBJ1-1; v_call: TRBV4-3; clone_size: NA; cdr3_nt: TGCGCCAGCAGCCAAGTGGCAGGGGCTAACACTGAAGCTTTCTTT; cdr3_aa: CASSQVAGANTEAFF
d_call: TRBD1; j_call: TRBJ1-6; v_call: TRBV2; clone_size: NA; cdr3_nt: TGTGCCAGCAGTTTTAACAGGGGTGGAAATTCACCCCTCCACTTT; cdr3_aa: CASSFNRGGNSPLHF
d_call: TRBD1; j_call: TRBJ2-5; v_call: TRBV30; clone_size: NA; cdr3_nt: TGTGCCTGGAGCAGAGGGGGCATGAGTGGGGAGACCCAGTACTTC; cdr3_aa: CAWSRGGMSGETQYF
d_call: TRBD2; j_call: TRBJ2-5; v_call: TRBV11-2; clone_size: once; cdr3_nt: TGTGCCAGCAGCTTAGAACTAGCGGGGGGCCTCTTAAGTGTGACCCAGTACTTC; cdr3_aa: CASSLELAGGLLSVTQYF
d_call: TRBD1; j_call: TRBJ2-5; v_call: TRBV6-1; clone_size: NA; cdr3_nt: TGTGCCAGCAGTGTCAAGGGGGCCCTATTACAAGAGACCCAGTACTTC; cdr3_aa: CASSVKGALLQETQYF
d_call: NA; j_call: TRBJ2-2; v_call: TRBV19; clone_size: NA; cdr3_nt: TGTGCCAGTAGTATAAATTCCGGGGAGCTGTTTTTT; cdr3_aa: CASSINSGELFF
d_call: TRBD2; j_call: TRBJ2-7; v_call: TRBV4-2; clone_size: NA; cdr3_nt: TGTGCCAGCAGCCAAGATATGACTAGCGTTTCCTACGAGCAGTACTTC; cdr3_aa: CASSQDMTSVSYEQYF
d_call: TRBD2; j_call: TRBJ2-1; v_call: TRBV10-3; clone_size: NA; cdr3_nt: TGTGCCATCAGTGGGGGGGGAGGAAGCTCCTACAATGAGCAGTTCTTC; cdr3_aa: CAISGGGGSSYNEQFF
d_call: NA; j_call: TRBJ2-7; v_call: TRBV7-2; clone_size: NA; cdr3_nt: TGTGCCAGCAGCCCCCCCCCGACATACTACGAGCAGTACTTC; cdr3_aa: CASSPPPTYYEQYF
d_call: TRBD1; j_call: TRBJ1-1; v_call: TRBV10-2; clone_size: few; cdr3_nt: TGCGCCAGCAGTTGGTCCACCGGGACAGACACTGAAGCTTTCTTT; cdr3_aa: CASSWSTGTDTEAFF
d_call: NA; j_call: TRBJ1-5; v_call: TRBV28; clone_size: NA; cdr3_nt: TGTGCCAGCAGTGGGGCGAGGGAACAGCCCCAGCATTTT; cdr3_aa: CASSGAREQPQHF
d_call: TRBD2; j_call: TRBJ2-2; v_call: TRBV2; clone_size: once; cdr3_nt: TGTGCCAGCAGCTTACTAGCGGGGGGGCCCGGGGAGCTGTTTTTT; cdr3_aa: CASSLLAGGPGELFF
d_call: NA; j_call: TRBJ1-4; v_call: TRBV6-1; clone_size: NA; cdr3_nt: TGTGCCAGCACCCCCTTAGGTTCCCCTAATGAAAAACTGTTTTTT; cdr3_aa: CASTPLGSPNEKLFF
d_call: NA; j_call: TRBJ2-3; v_call: TRBV27; clone_size: NA; cdr3_nt: TGTGCCAGCAGGGTAGGAGGGAGCACAGATACGCAGTATTTT; cdr3_aa: CASRVGGSTDTQYF
d_call: NA; j_call: TRBJ1-2; v_call: TRBV6-5; clone_size: NA; cdr3_nt: TGTGCCAGCAGTTACTCGAATATATATGGGGGCTACACCTTC; cdr3_aa: CASSYSNIYGGYTF
d_call: NA; j_call: TRBJ2-3; v_call: TRBV28; clone_size: NA; cdr3_nt: TGTGCCAGCAGTGTATACAGGACTGGCACAGATACGCAGTATTTT; cdr3_aa: CASSVYRTGTDTQYF
d_call: NA; j_call: TRBJ1-5; v_call: TRBV19; clone_size: NA; cdr3_nt: TGTGCCAACGCAGGGACGGAAGGTCAGCCCCAGCATTTT; cdr3_aa: CANAGTEGQPQHF
d_call: NA; j_call: TRBJ1-1; v_call: TRBV5-4; clone_size: NA; cdr3_nt: TGTGCCAGCAGATTTGCCGGGACCCGGGGGACTGAAGCTTTCTTT; cdr3_aa: CASRFAGTRGTEAFF
d_call: NA; j_call: TRBJ1-2; v_call: TRBV7-6; clone_size: few; cdr3_nt: TGTGCCAGCAGCGACAAACCGGGTGGGGCCGGCGGCTACACCTTC; cdr3_aa: CASSDKPGGAGGYTF
d_call: NA; j_call: TRBJ2-5; v_call: TRBV5-4; clone_size: NA; cdr3_nt: TGTGCCAGCAGCTTGAGGTCCAGGACCCAAGAGACCCAGTACTTC; cdr3_aa: CASSLRSRTQETQYF
d_call: NA; j_call: TRBJ2-7; v_call: TRBV27; clone_size: NA; cdr3_nt: TGTGCCAGCAGCCCCTCGGACAGAGACCTCTACGAGCAGTACTTC; cdr3_aa: CASSPSDRDLYEQYF
d_call: TRBD1; j_call: TRBJ2-7; v_call: TRBV2; clone_size: NA; cdr3_nt: TGTGCCAGCAGTGGAGGGACAGGGGGGAACGAGCAGTACTTC; cdr3_aa: CASSGGTGGNEQYF